This T cell receptor (beta chain) was identified in a study of coeliac disease. In the study overall: The study queried TRBV7-2 bias without high-resolution HLA data. The study, taken as a whole, reports: Lower clonality than controls marked TRB and TRG repertoires from active celiac intraepithelial and lamina propria samples. Largely private TRB repertoires meant most sequences were sample-unique.

In regard to this clone: Antigen unknown.

Assay: immunoSEQ multiplex PCR; the TCRdb copy retains only in-frame clones and omits some. Of more than 2,500 clones in the sample, about 72% were seen once. V was cut by 3 bases and J by 1 base, with 7 bases left in between. CDR3 length: 14 residues. Germline V lookup: CDR1 SGHNT, CDR2 YYREEE (reference sequence). The rearrangement joins TRBV5-4 to TRBJ2-2; TRBD1 is a possible D gene (5 bases). This clonotype was obtained from a man older than 75 without celiac disease. Source material: lymphocytes from the gut lamina propria. CDR3 coding DNA: TGTGCCAGCAGCTACGGACAGAACACCGGGGAGCTGTTTTTT. This gives the protein CASSYGQNTGELFF.